A selection of T cell receptor beta chains follows, all from one sample in a study of control samples from healthy donors and cancer patients. TCRdb keeps only in-frame clones here, not all; method: immunoSEQ multiplex PCR. The top ten clones hold approximately 3.2% of a sample with about 120,000 clones, around 88% of them seen once. Sequenced: blood. These receptors were taken from a man in his forties or fifties in good health. Both conserved end residues are part of each CDR3. A D gene is named only where the DNA matches it firmly. Some rows have no size entry. The others give once, few or many, or a class for an expanded clone.

J gene | D gene | V gene | clone size | CDR3 protein | CDR3 DNA
TRBJ2-2 | . | TRBV7-9 | few | CASSLAVGETGELFF | TGTGCCAGCAGCTTAGCTGTGGGGGAAACCGGGGAGCTGTTTTTT
TRBJ2-7 | . | TRBV20-1 | . | CSASLPGETYEQYF | TGCAGTGCTAGTCTTCCGGGGGAGACCTACGAGCAGTACTTC
TRBJ2-3 | . | TRBV9 | . | CASSKRGQNTDTQYF | TGTGCCAGCAGCAAAAGGGGACAAAACACAGATACGCAGTATTTT
TRBJ1-6 | TRBD1 | TRBV27 | . | CASSFLSGQGSNSPLHF | TGTGCCAGCAGTTTTTTATCCGGACAGGGGTCGAATTCACCCCTCCACTTT
TRBJ1-2 | . | TRBV19 | . | CASSRTGTHYGYTF | TGTGCCAGTAGCCGTACCGGGACCCATTATGGCTACACCTTC
TRBJ2-1 | TRBD1 | TRBV19 | . | CASSAGQGAYNEQFF | TGTGCCAGTAGCGCTGGACAGGGGGCCTACAATGAGCAGTTCTTC
TRBJ1-2 | TRBD1 | TRBV24-1 | . | CATSEVTGGSYTF | TGTGCCACCAGTGAAGTAACAGGGGGCAGCTACACCTTC
TRBJ1-2 | . | TRBV7-8 | . | CASSLGRQGNYGYTF | TGTGCCAGCAGCTTAGGGCGGCAGGGTAACTATGGCTACACCTTC
TRBJ1-1 | . | TRBV4-3 | . | CASSQDGSPSTEAFF | TGCGCCAGCAGCCAGGATGGCAGCCCGTCCACTGAAGCTTTCTTT
TRBJ1-4 | . | TRBV3-1/TRBV3-2 | . | CASSQGGREKLFF | TGTGCCAGCAGCCAGGGGGGACGCGAAAAACTGTTTTTT
TRBJ1-5 | . | TRBV5-6 | . | CASSLEGGPQPQHF | TGTGCCAGCAGCTTGGAAGGGGGACCTCAGCCCCAGCATTTT
TRBJ2-3 | . | TRBV27 | . | CASSWSGRTDTQYF | TGTGCCAGCAGTTGGAGCGGGCGCACAGATACGCAGTATTTT
TRBJ1-1 | . | TRBV30 | . | CAWSVWRGTEAFF | TGTGCCTGGAGTGTATGGCGGGGCACTGAAGCTTTCTTT
TRBJ1-6 | . | TRBV7-9 | . | CASSFRTDSPLHF | TGTGCCAGCAGCTTCCGGACCGATTCACCCCTCCACTTT
TRBJ1-2 | . | TRBV5-6 | . | CASSLSPVATGIGYTF | TGTGCCAGCAGCTTGTCCCCTGTCGCGACAGGTATCGGCTACACCTTC